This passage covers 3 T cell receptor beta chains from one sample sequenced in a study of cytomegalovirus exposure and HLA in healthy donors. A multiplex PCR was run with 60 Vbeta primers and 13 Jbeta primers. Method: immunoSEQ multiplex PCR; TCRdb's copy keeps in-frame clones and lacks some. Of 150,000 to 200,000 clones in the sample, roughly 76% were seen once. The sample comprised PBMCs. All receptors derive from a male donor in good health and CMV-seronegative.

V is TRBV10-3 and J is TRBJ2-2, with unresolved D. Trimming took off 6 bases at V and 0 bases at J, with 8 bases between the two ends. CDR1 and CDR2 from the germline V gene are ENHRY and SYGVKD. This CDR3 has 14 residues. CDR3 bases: TGTGCCATCAGAACACCAGCGAACACCGGGGAGCTGTTTTTT. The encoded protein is CAIRTPANTGELFF.

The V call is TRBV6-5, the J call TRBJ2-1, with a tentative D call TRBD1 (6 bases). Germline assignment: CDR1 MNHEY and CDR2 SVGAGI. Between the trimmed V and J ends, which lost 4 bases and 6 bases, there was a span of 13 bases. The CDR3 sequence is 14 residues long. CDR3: CASSWTEGSNEQFF. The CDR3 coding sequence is TGTGCCAGCAGTTGGACAGAAGGGTCCAATGAGCAGTTCTTC.

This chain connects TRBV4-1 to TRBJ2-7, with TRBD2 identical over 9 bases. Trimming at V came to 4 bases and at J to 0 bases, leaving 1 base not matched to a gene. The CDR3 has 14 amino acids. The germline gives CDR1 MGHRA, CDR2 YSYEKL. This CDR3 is CASSRAGGSYEQYF. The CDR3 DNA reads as TGCGCCAGCAGCCGAGCGGGGGGCTCCTACGAGCAGTACTTC.